The present TCR beta chain was sequenced within a study of beta chain features in type 1 diabetes. Points from the study as a whole: Researchers caution that PCR might favor shorter templates, equally among patients and controls. Type 1 diabetes patients had moderately but significantly shorter TCRB CDR3s in all four CD4+ subsets.

This CDR3 is 9 amino acids long. V gave up 4 bases and J gave up 5 bases, with 0 bases separating them. The germline gives CDR1 DFQATT, CDR2 SNEGSKA (reference sequence). On this clone: Antigen unknown.

The isolated RNA, all of it, was reverse transcribed, so expressed TCRB transcripts were what got sequenced. The data were produced by immunoSEQ multiplex PCR, yet TCRdb's version contains in-frame clones alone and is incomplete. The table shows fewer than 500,000 clones, with approximately 14% occurring only once. A heparinised blood draw that averaged roughly 120 mL was obtained once from each donor. Markers CD45RO/CCR7/CD25/CD127/CD95/CD27 served to sort CD4+ naive, central memory, regulatory and stem cell-like memory cells. The sequence was obtained from a man between 25 and 39 years old in good health. The sequenced sample was naive CD4+ T cells from blood. The V gene is TRBV20-1, the J gene TRBJ1-5; D gene ambiguous. In DNA form, the CDR3 reads TGCAGTGCTAATCAGCCCCAGCATTTT. This encodes CSANQPQHF.